A single sample is the source of the 19 T cell receptor beta chains below, sequenced in a study of T cell repertoires in cytomegalovirus infection. Antigen specificity for these receptors is unknown. TCRdb analysed the reads with MiXCR anew, one entry per CDR3 protein. The data show about 110,000 distinct CDR3 sequences, roughly 30% seen once. The sequencing here drew on CD8+ T cells from cultured PBMCs, taken from culture after CMV antigen stimulation. The receptor set was obtained from a human donor in good health (CMV status not recorded). Some clones in this sample may be carry-over from other donors' samples.

The chain has TRBV7-6 and TRBJ1-1; no firm D call. V gave up 7 bases and J gave up 5 bases, with 14 bases separating them. Germline values: CDR1 SGHVS, CDR2 FNYEAQ. This CDR3 comprises 13 residues. CDR3 sequence: CASTPPRVTEAFF. The CDR3 DNA reads TGTGCCAGCACCCCCCCACGGGTAACTGAAGCTTTCTTT.

This clonotype was seen more than once but under ten times. The chain couples TRBV7-6 to TRBJ2-2, with D possibly matching TRBD1 (7 bases). CDR1 is SGHVS, CDR2 FNYEAQ, per germline. The CDR3 loop spans 15 amino acids. V was shortened by 3 bases and J by 4 bases, with 12 bases between the two germline ends. CDR3 in amino acids: CASSFPGGLTGELFF. As DNA, the CDR3 is TGTGCCAGCAGCTTCCCAGGGGGACTCACCGGGGAGCTGTTTTTT.

The gene calls are TRBV2 and TRBJ1-1, with D maybe TRBD1 (5 bases). V was trimmed by 9 bases and J by 3 bases, leaving 20 bases between them. CDR1 and CDR2 (germline): SNHLY, FYNNEI. The CDR3 has 15 residues. The CDR3 DNA reads TGTGCCAGGACCCCAAGGGGCACGAGTGACACTGAAGCTTTCTTT. Protein: CARTPRGTSDTEAFF.

This clonotype was recorded at least ten times. The chain employs TRBV6-1 and TRBJ2-7; 8 nucleotides agree with TRBD1. The CDR3 has 14 amino acids. Trimming removed 5 bases from V and 4 bases from J; junction bases left unmatched: 7. The germline V gene has CDR1 MNHNS and CDR2 SASEGT. Here the CDR3 reads CASSPTGGLYEQYF. The CDR3 DNA reads TGTGCCAGCAGTCCCACAGGGGGATTATACGAGCAGTACTTC.

Note on this clonotype: An end of the junction does not agree with germline; a read error may underlie this. The V gene is TRBV7-9, the J gene TRBJ1-6; D possibly corresponds to TRBD1 (5 bases). Looked up from germline, CDR1 is SEHNR and CDR2 is FQNEAQ (reference sequence). The CDR3 is 14 amino acids. The CDR3 region is CASGLGEGVSPLHF. The DNA for the CDR3 is TGTGCCAGCGGCTTGGGGGAGGGCGTTTCACCCCTCCACTTT.

The chain combines TRBV6-1 with TRBJ2-7, with D hard to call. V was trimmed by 4 bases and J by 0 bases, leaving 16 bases between them. CDR3 length: 16 amino acids. CDR1 and CDR2 (germline): MNHNS, SASEGT. The CDR3 DNA is TGTGCCAGCAGTGCCAGAAACGCAATTTACTCCTACGAGCAGTACTTC. Residues: CASSARNAIYSYEQYF.

This chain's CDR3 is CASLGVGANVLTF. CDR3 nucleotide sequence: TGTGCCTCACTGGGGGTTGGGGCCAACGTCCTGACTTTC. The chain has TRBV15 and TRBJ2-6; D may correspond to TRBD1 or TRBD2 (5 bases each). Trimming removed 11 bases at V and 3 bases at J, with 11 bases between. The CDR3 extends over 13 amino acids. Germline values: CDR1 LNHNV, CDR2 YYDKDF (reference sequence).

This clonotype was detected only a few times. CDR3 bases: TGTGCCAGCAGCTTAAGGCAGGGGGACGAGCAGTACTTC. Translating gives CASSLRQGDEQYF. This rearrangement joins TRBV7-9 to TRBJ2-7, with 7 bases lining up with TRBD1. The J segment lost 5 bases and the V segment lost 2 bases, leaving 3 bases of the junction unmatched. The CDR3 spans 13 residues. Looked up from germline, CDR1 is SEHNR and CDR2 is FQNEAQ (reference sequence). The full variable domain, its missing parts supplied by reference TRBV7-9 and TRBJ2-7, is DTGVSQNPRHKITKRGQNVTFRCDPISEHNRLYWYRQTLGQGPEFLTYFQNEAQLEKSRLLSDRFSAERPKGSFSTLEIQRTEQGDSAMYLCASSLRQGDEQYFGPGTRLTVT.

The chain joins TRBV2 to TRBJ2-7, with TRBD1 identical over 7 bases. This CDR3 is built from 18 residues. V lost 7 bases, J lost 5 bases, and 23 bases stayed unmatched. Germline CDR1 reads SNHLY; CDR2 reads FYNNEI. CDR3 coding DNA: TGTGCCAGCAACCCTGACAGGGATCATCGGGGCCTCCCCCACGAGCAGTACTTC. This encodes CASNPDRDHRGLPHEQYF.

There are a few counts of this clonotype. This rearrangement joins TRBV3-1 to TRBJ1-2; 8 bases match TRBD1. Germline V gene lookup returns CDR1 LGHDT and CDR2 YNNKEL (reference sequence). V was clipped by 1 base and J by 4 bases; unmatched bases: 5. The CDR3 has 15 amino acids. CDR3 in DNA: TGTGCCAGCAGCCAAGTGCGGACAGGGCTCTATGGCTACACCTTC. Protein: CASSQVRTGLYGYTF.

J is TRBJ1-1 and V is TRBV6-5; D is unclear. The CDR3 totals 15 residues. Per the germline V gene, CDR1 is MNHEY and CDR2 is SVGAGI. The germline V and J ends were trimmed by 2 bases and 0 bases, with 10 bases remaining between them. The CDR3 bases are TGTGCCAGCAGTTACGGGGATCTCATGAACACTGAAGCTTTCTTT. Its protein is CASSYGDLMNTEAFF.

The chain joins TRBV11-1 to TRBJ1-1, with a tentative D call TRBD1 (5 bases). This CDR3 is built from 15 residues. Germline values: CDR1 SGHAT, CDR2 FQDESV (reference sequence). V lost 0 bases, J lost 6 bases, and 14 bases lay in between. The CDR3 sequence is CASSLAGVEIPEAFF. The CDR3 coding sequence is TGTGCCAGCAGCTTAGCGGGGGTTGAAATCCCTGAAGCTTTCTTT.

The chain employs TRBV12-3 or TRBV12-4 and TRBJ2-5, with TRBD2 matching 7 bases. V lost 6 bases, J lost 4 bases, and 5 bases stayed unmatched. There are 13 residues in the CDR3. CDR3 in DNA: TGTGCCAGCAGCCCCGGCGGGGGAGAGACCCAGTACTTC. Translating it yields CASSPGGGETQYF.

In its sample, this clonotype was seen a few times. The chain joins TRBV2 to TRBJ2-1, with 9 bases fitting TRBD1. This CDR3 contains 15 residues. The ends lost 7 bases at V and 7 bases at J; junction bases unmatched: 11. CDR1 is SNHLY and CDR2 is FYNNEI in the germline V gene. The CDR3 reads CASKFGTGLGNEQFF. The CDR3 DNA follows: TGTGCCAGCAAATTTGGGACAGGGTTAGGAAATGAGCAGTTCTTC.

The genes are TRBV12-3 or TRBV12-4 and TRBJ1-5, with D unresolved. The CDR3 totals 13 residues. V lost 4 bases to trimming and J lost 2 bases, with 6 bases between them. DNA for the CDR3: TGTGCCAGCAGTTCCGGGGGCAATCAGCCCCAGCATTTT. Amino acids: CASSSGGNQPQHF.

The sample holds many counts of this clonotype. The V gene is TRBV27, the J gene TRBJ2-5; tentative D call: TRBD1 (6 bases). Germline CDR1 reads MNHEY; CDR2 reads SMNVEV (reference sequence). The V gene lost 1 base and the J gene lost 1 base, with 13 bases spanning the gap. The CDR3 runs 16 residues. The CDR3: CASSLFGGVGQETQYF. The CDR3 nucleotides read TGTGCCAGCAGTTTATTTGGGGGCGTAGGCCAAGAGACCCAGTACTTC.

This clonotype has more than one count but fewer than ten. The V call is TRBV5-4, the J call TRBJ2-1, with no clear D. The CDR3 has 15 amino acids. Germline assignment: CDR1 SGHNT and CDR2 YYREEE (reference sequence). V was pared by 2 bases and J by 8 bases, with 17 bases between. DNA for the CDR3: TGTGCCAGCAGCTTAGTAACCCCAAACGAAGATGAGCAGTTCTTC. It encodes CASSLVTPNEDEQFF.

V and J are TRBV7-6 and TRBJ1-1; tentative D call: TRBD1 (6 bases). The length of the CDR3 is 16 residues. CDR1 and CDR2 (germline): SGHVS, FNYEAQ. The ends were cut back, 3 bases at V and 4 bases at J, with 18 bases in the middle. The CDR3 loop is CASSLDSGVRGTEAFF. CDR3 nucleotide sequence: TGTGCCAGCAGCTTGGACTCAGGGGTTCGGGGCACTGAAGCTTTCTTT.

The V and J genes are TRBV11-3 and TRBJ1-1, with no clear D. The germline V gene has CDR1 SGHNT and CDR2 YENEEA. This CDR3 is 12 amino acids long. V was shortened by 1 base and J by 2 bases, with 2 bases between the two germline ends. The CDR3 DNA reads as TGTGCCAGCAGCTTAGCCAACACTGAAGCTTTCTTT. It encodes CASSLANTEAFF.